The rows below give T cell receptor beta chains drawn from one sample of a study of T cells expressing NK-cell markers. TCRdb processed the 5' RACE reads again and assigns one entry to each CDR3 protein, with no DNA. Its listing shows 500,000 to 700,000 distinct CDR3 sequences. The sample consisted of blood T cells: a sorted CD56 or NKG2C T cell subset, CD4+ or CD8+ T cells, or bulk PBMC T cells (not recorded which). All receptors come from a young man in good health. Both conserved end residues are part of each CDR3.

J: TRBJ2-1; V: TRBV3-1; CDR3: CASSQGFSLAVRDNEQFF
J: TRBJ2-1; V: TRBV5-1; CDR3: CASSSVLAGSNEQFF
J: TRBJ2-6; V: TRBV10-3; CDR3: CASFAGGFSGANVLTF
J: TRBJ2-1; V: TRBV28; CDR3: CASSPSTGERYNEQFF
J: TRBJ2-7; V: TRBV7-9; CDR3: CASSLQFGVDYEQYF
J: TRBJ1-5; V: TRBV20-1; CDR3: CSATTSRSSRRPPINQPQHF
J: TRBJ2-4; V: TRBV7-9; CDR3: CASSSSTNAAVLAKNIQYF
J: TRBJ2-7; V: TRBV7-2; CDR3: CASSSPTGQANEQYF
J: TRBJ2-1; V: TRBV20-1; CDR3: CSALLTSGIGNEQFF
J: TRBJ1-2; V: TRBV12-3/TRBV12-4; CDR3: CASTFGIGYTF
J: TRBJ2-1; V: TRBV6-6; CDR3: CASSQGKGQFF
J: TRBJ2-5; V: TRBV15; CDR3: CATSSGTGQETQYF
J: TRBJ2-5; V: TRBV7-6; CDR3: CASRGQGARSQYF
J: TRBJ1-3; V: TRBV20-1; CDR3: CSARDRSYGGRGNTIYF
J: TRBJ1-6; V: TRBV6-2/TRBV6-3; CDR3: CASSYHRGGQERMINSPLHF
J: TRBJ2-1; V: TRBV5-6; CDR3: CASSLQPGEQFF
J: TRBJ2-5; V: TRBV12-3/TRBV12-4; CDR3: CASSLQREGRETQYF
J: TRBJ2-7; V: TRBV10-3; CDR3: CAISPDRGYEQYF
J: TRBJ1-2; V: TRBV12-3/TRBV12-4; CDR3: CASSLGSNYGYTF
J: TRBJ2-1; V: TRBV5-5; CDR3: CASESWRGNEQFF
J: TRBJ2-3; V: TRBV5-1; CDR3: CASNTGEYTDTQYF
J: TRBJ2-6; V: TRBV2; CDR3: CASSEARGSGANVLTF
J: TRBJ2-1; V: TRBV12-3/TRBV12-4; CDR3: CASTRTGTILYNEQFF
J: TRBJ2-1; V: TRBV9; CDR3: CASSGASGHNEQFF
J: TRBJ2-6; V: TRBV6-2/TRBV6-3; CDR3: CASSYPTGSGANVLTF
J: TRBJ2-2; V: TRBV10-3; CDR3: CAISESNPGQGDTGELFF
J: TRBJ2-3; V: TRBV5-1; CDR3: CASSLVVSTKEDTQYF
J: TRBJ1-5; V: TRBV7-8; CDR3: CASSLVGRVSRGDQPQHF
J: TRBJ1-1; V: TRBV5-1; CDR3: CASSSRDRHIEEAFF
J: TRBJ2-4; V: TRBV7-3; CDR3: CASSSSAGTPKNIQYF
J: TRBJ2-5; V: TRBV20-1; CDR3: CSARGGGGGLETQYF
J: TRBJ2-7; V: TRBV5-5; CDR3: CASSGDRVFPSGSDEQYF
J: TRBJ2-3; V: TRBV6-1; CDR3: CASSELNRPTSTDTQYF
J: TRBJ2-5; V: TRBV14; CDR3: CASRHRGSYETQYF
J: TRBJ2-7; V: TRBV5-5; CDR3: CASSNDRVAIGFYEQYF
J: TRBJ2-1; V: TRBV4-2; CDR3: CASSQLGGNNEQFF
J: TRBJ2-3; V: TRBV28; CDR3: CASSLAWTGADTQYF
J: TRBJ2-5; V: TRBV5-1; CDR3: CASSLAGTRAVEETQYF
J: TRBJ2-7; V: TRBV6-5; CDR3: CASSYSYEGGEQYF
J: TRBJ2-3; V: TRBV11-2; CDR3: CAGRGDTDTQYF
J: TRBJ1-1; V: TRBV27; CDR3: CASSQYSNTEAFF
J: TRBJ2-3; V: TRBV6-1; CDR3: CASSESGVTDTQYF
J: TRBJ2-2; V: TRBV6-1; CDR3: CASSEVGSMNTGELFF
J: TRBJ2-1; V: TRBV7-2; CDR3: CASSREILAPRNGVQFF
J: TRBJ1-1; V: TRBV6-4; CDR3: CASSDSSGPRATEAFF